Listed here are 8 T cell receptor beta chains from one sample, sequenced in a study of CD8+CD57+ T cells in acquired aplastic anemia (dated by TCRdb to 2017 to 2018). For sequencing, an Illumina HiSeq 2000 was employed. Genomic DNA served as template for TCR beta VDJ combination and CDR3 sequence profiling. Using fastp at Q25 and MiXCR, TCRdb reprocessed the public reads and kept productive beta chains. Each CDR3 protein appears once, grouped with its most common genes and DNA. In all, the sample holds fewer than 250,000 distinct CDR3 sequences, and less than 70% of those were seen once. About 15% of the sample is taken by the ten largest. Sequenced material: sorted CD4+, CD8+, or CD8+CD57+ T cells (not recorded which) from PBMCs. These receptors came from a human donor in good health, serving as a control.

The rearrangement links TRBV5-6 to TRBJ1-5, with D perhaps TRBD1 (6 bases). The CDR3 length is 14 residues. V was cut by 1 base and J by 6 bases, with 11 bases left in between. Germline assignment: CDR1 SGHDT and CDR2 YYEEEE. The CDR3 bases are TGTGCCAGCAGCTTGTCAGGGGCACGTCAGCCCCAGCATTTT. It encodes CASSLSGARQPQHF.

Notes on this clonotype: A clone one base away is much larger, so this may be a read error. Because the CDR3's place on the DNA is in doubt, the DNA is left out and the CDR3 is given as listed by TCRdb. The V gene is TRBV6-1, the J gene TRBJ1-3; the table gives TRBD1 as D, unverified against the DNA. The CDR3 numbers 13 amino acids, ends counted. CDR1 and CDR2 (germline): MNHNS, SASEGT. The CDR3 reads CTSVGVLGNTIYF.

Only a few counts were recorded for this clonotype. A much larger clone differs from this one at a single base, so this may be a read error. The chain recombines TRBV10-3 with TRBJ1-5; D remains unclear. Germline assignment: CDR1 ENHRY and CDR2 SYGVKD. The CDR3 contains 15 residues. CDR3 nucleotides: TGTGCCAGCAGTGTGGCCCTGTATAGCAATCAGCCCCAGCATTTT. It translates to CASSVALYSNQPQHF.

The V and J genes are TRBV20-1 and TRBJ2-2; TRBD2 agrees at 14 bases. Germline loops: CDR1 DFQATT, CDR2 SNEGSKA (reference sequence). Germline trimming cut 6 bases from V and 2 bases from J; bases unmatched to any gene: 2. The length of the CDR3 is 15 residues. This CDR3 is CSAGTSGGNTGELFF. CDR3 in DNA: TGCAGTGCCGGGACTAGCGGGGGAAACACCGGGGAGCTGTTTTTT.

CDR3 sequence reads: CASSRRTSGGANVLTF. The CDR3 region has the DNA TGTGCCAGCAGCCGTCGGACTAGCGGGGGGGCCAACGTCCTGACTTTC. The gene calls are TRBV7-9 and TRBJ2-6, with 11 bases fitting TRBD2. In germline, CDR1 is SEHNR, CDR2 FQNEAQ (reference sequence). The CDR3 totals 16 residues. Germline trimming cut 5 bases from V and 4 bases from J; bases unmatched to any gene: 4.

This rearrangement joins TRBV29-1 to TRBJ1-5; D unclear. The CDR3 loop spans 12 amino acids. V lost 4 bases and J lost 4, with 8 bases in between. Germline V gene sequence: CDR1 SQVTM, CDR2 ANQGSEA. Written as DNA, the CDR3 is TGCAGCGTTGCGGACTGGAATCAGCCCCAGCATTTT. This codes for CSVADWNQPQHF.

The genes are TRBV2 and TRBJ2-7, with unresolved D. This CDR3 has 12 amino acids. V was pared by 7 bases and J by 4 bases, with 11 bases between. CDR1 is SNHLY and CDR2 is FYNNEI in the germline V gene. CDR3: CASKGSGYEQYF. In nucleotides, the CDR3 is TGTGCCAGCAAGGGCTCGGGTTACGAGCAGTACTTC.

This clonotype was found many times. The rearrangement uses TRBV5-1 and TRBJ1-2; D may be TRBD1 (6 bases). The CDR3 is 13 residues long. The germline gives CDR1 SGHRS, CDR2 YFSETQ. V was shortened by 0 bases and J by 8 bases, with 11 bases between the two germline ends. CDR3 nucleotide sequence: TGCGCCAGCAGCTTGGCCCAGGGGAGCGGCTACACCTTC. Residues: CASSLAQGSGYTF.